This T cell receptor beta chain was obtained from a study of T-cell memory formation after mild COVID-19. Study results and limitations: The finding that pre-infection memory included some responding clones suggested that cross-reactive memory joined. The CD4+ clones that contracted clustered mainly within CM and EM, and the CD8+ clones concentrated in EMRA.

Barcoded TCR alpha and TCR beta cDNA libraries with UMIs came from 5'RACE using constant-segment primers. TCRdb redid the calling of the 5' RACE reads with MiXCR, one entry per CDR3 protein. The repertoire holds 350,000 to 500,000 distinct CDR3 sequences, with more than 15% as singletons. The junction had 10 bases not matched to a gene; V was cut back by 3 bases and J by 13 bases. Germline loops: CDR1 SGHTA, CDR2 FQGNSA. The CDR3 length is 13 residues. This clonotype was counted a single time. Its target is not known. The TCR comes from a young man who had mild COVID-19 (a few samples of this study predate the infection). Cell type and time point are not known. The specimen sequenced was PBMCs or a T cell subset sorted from them (not recorded which). This chain links TRBV7-2 with TRBJ2-5, with 8 bases that match TRBD1. CDR3 DNA sequence: TGTGCCAGCAGCTTCCGCTTGGACAGGGTTGCGTACTTC. Its protein product is CASSFRLDRVAYF.